One sample yielded the 9 T cell receptor beta chains listed below, sequenced in a study of human versus mouse CDR3 diversity and MHC coevolution. Libraries were prepared by immunoSEQ multiplex PCR; TCRdb keeps only in-frame clonotypes and omits some of them. The profile shows about 83,000 clones, 85% to 95% of them singletons. Sample: naive CD4+ T cells from blood. Subset indicated: CD45RO-negative CD62L-positive naive CD4 T cells. The receptors here all came from a person aged 30-69 years in good health.

The rearrangement links TRBV11-2 to TRBJ2-2; tentative D call: TRBD1 (5 bases). The CDR3 has 17 residues. Per germline, CDR1 SGHAT and CDR2 FQNNGV. V was cut by 6 bases and J by 4 bases, with 21 bases left in between. The DNA for the CDR3 is TGTGCCAGCAGAAAGCCAGGGAAGTCTGGCTCCACCGGGGAGCTGTTTTTT. This encodes CASRKPGKSGSTGELFF.

The chain uses TRBV2 and TRBJ1-1; no clear D. The germline V and J ends were trimmed by 4 bases and 1 base, with 7 bases remaining between them. The CDR3 extends over 13 amino acids. Germline CDR1 SNHLY, CDR2 FYNNEI. The CDR3 DNA reads as TGTGCCAGCAGTGTGCTGGCGAACACTGAAGCTTTCTTT. This gives the protein CASSVLANTEAFF.

The chain recombines TRBV7-8 with TRBJ2-1; TRBD2 matches 13 bases. This CDR3 contains 17 residues. Losses at the gene ends were 4 bases for V and 4 bases for J; bases not matched to a gene: 7. CDR1 and CDR2 from the germline V gene are SGHVS and FQNEAQ. The CDR3 protein is CASSWGRTSGGYNEQFF. The CDR3 DNA reads TGTGCCAGCAGCTGGGGACGGACTAGCGGGGGATACAATGAGCAGTTCTTC.

CDR3 in DNA: TGTGCCAGCAGCCCCGACCGGGACAGAGTCTATGGCTACACCTTC. This sequence encodes CASSPDRDRVYGYTF. The chain combines TRBV5-6 with TRBJ1-2, with 7 bases aligning to TRBD1. The V gene end was trimmed by 4 bases and the J gene end by 4 bases; junction bases not matched to a gene: 10. Germline V gene data show CDR1 as SGHDT and CDR2 as YYEEEE. This CDR3 region has 15 residues.

The V gene is TRBV6-6, the J gene TRBJ2-1; 13 nucleotides agree with TRBD2. The V and J ends lost 6 bases and 12 bases, in that order; junction bases with no gene match: 11. The germline V gene encodes CDR1 MNHNY and CDR2 SVGAGI (reference sequence). The CDR3 covers 15 residues. In nucleotides, the CDR3 is TGTGCCAGCAGGGAACTAGCGGGGGGGCATTTCGTGCAGTTCTTC. It translates to CASRELAGGHFVQFF.

V and J are TRBV5-1 and TRBJ2-7; possible D gene TRBD2, 6 bases. V was shortened by 5 bases and J by 3 bases, with 15 bases between the two germline ends. Germline V gives CDR1 SGHRS, CDR2 YFSETQ. The CDR3 consists of 14 residues. The CDR3 reads CASSNSGASYEQYF. The CDR3 DNA follows: TGCGCCAGCAGTAACTCGGGAGCGAGCTACGAGCAGTACTTC.

This clone was observed once. The rearrangement joins TRBV6-1 to TRBJ1-2, with D possibly being TRBD1 (6 bases). The germline V gene has CDR1 MNHNS and CDR2 SASEGT. The V end lost 6 bases, the J end lost 4 bases, and 15 bases lay between the germline ends. The CDR3 is 14 amino acids. The CDR3 reads CASRLSGTTYGYTF. The CDR3 coding sequence is TGTGCCAGCAGACTCTCGGGGACAACCTATGGCTACACCTTC.

The J gene is TRBJ2-7, the V gene TRBV30; a possible D gene is TRBD2 (5 bases). Trimming removed 8 bases at V and 3 bases at J, with 14 bases between. CDR1 and CDR2 (germline): GTSNPN, SVGIG (reference sequence). The CDR3 totals 12 residues. CDR3 DNA sequence: TGTGCCCTGACTATCACGGGCTACGAGCAGTACTTC. This translates into CALTITGYEQYF.

This clone was recorded only once. The J gene is TRBJ1-2, the V gene TRBV30; weak D call: TRBD1 (6 bases). The CDR3 spans 16 residues. Germline assignment: CDR1 GTSNPN and CDR2 SVGIG (reference sequence). V lost 6 bases to trimming and J lost 1 base, with 21 bases between them. DNA of the CDR3: TGTGCCTGTCAGGGGTCGGGGCATAACCTTAACTATGGCTACACCTTC. It yields the protein CACQGSGHNLNYGYTF.